Given below is one T cell receptor beta chain in context. What it binds is not known. This sample was included in a study of T cells in Graves' hyperthyroidism and ophthalmopathy. Findings and caveats of the study: From stable hyperthyroidism, ophthalmopathy was separated by a 13 V-J model. Blood also held most thyroid clonotypes expanded beyond 0.001.

Patients aged 18 to 65 had newly diagnosed hyperthyroidism that had lasted under 2 months. What was amplified from RNA transcripts were TCR beta CDR3 regions. The HTBI primer set served for first-round RT-PCR of the TCR CDR3. Via MiXCR, TCRdb re-called the multiplex PCR reads, giving one row per CDR3 protein. The table has approximately 510,000 distinct CDR3 sequences, less than 25% seen once. Trimming at V came to 2 bases and at J to 5 bases, leaving 6 bases not matched to a gene. The CDR3 runs 15 residues. Germline CDR1 is MNHNS and CDR2 is SASEGT. This TCR came from a man aged 18 to 30 with Graves' hyperthyroidism. The sequenced material came from blood. The chain carries TRBV6-1 and TRBJ2-7; TRBD1 matches at 10 bases. CDR3 sequence: CASSESGTGDNEQYF. CDR3 nucleotides: TGTGCCAGCAGTGAATCCGGGACAGGGGACAACGAGCAGTACTTC.